These 18 T cell receptor beta chains were all obtained from the same sample, sequenced in a study of human T cells and chemical hapten exposure. TCRdb independently ran MiXCR on the RACE reads; one entry per CDR3 protein. This sample yields tens of thousands of distinct CDR3 sequences, of which 11% are seen a single time; more than 1.2% belongs to the top ten. The time point: patch test 3, about 24 weeks after DPC sensitization. Treatment denoted: therapeutic diphenylcyclopropenone sensitization with weekly scalp DPC. This specimen was whole blood, taken in connection with sensitization to the hapten diphenylcyclopropenone (DPC). The receptors were sampled from a woman in her 50s with alopecia areata. Some clones in this sample may be carry-over from other donors' samples.

This clonotype was counted ten times or more. The V gene is TRBV7-9, the J gene TRBJ2-2; D unresolved. Trimming took 5 bases from V and 1 from J, leaving 8 bases between them. Germline-derived CDR1 and CDR2 are SEHNR and FQNEAQ (reference sequence). The CDR3 has 14 residues. CDR3 coding DNA: TGTGCCAGCAGCCCCAGACAGAACACCGGGGAGCTGTTTTTT. As protein: CASSPRQNTGELFF.

This clonotype came up a few times. The rearrangement uses TRBV5-1 and TRBJ2-1, with TRBD2 matching over 8 bases. V shed 4 bases and J 1 base; nucleotides not matched to a gene: 10. Germline CDR1 is SGHRS and CDR2 is YFSETQ. This CDR3 spans 17 amino acids. CDR3 coding DNA: TGCGCCAGCAGCCCCCCTACTAGCGGAACGTCCTACAATGAGCAGTTCTTC. It encodes CASSPPTSGTSYNEQFF.

There are a few counts of this clonotype. The V call is TRBV2, the J call TRBJ1-5; 9 bases fit TRBD1. Germline loops: CDR1 SNHLY, CDR2 FYNNEI. The V gene end was trimmed by 5 bases and the J gene end by 5 bases; junction bases not matched to a gene: 4. There are 14 residues in the CDR3. Written as DNA, the CDR3 is TGTGCCAGCAGTTGGGGGGACAGGGATCAGCCCCAGCATTTT. As protein: CASSWGDRDQPQHF.

The chain joins TRBV5-8 to TRBJ2-5; weak D call: TRBD2 (7 bases). CDR1 SGHTS and CDR2 YDEGEE come from the germline V gene. Trimming removed 3 bases at V and 3 bases at J, with 15 bases between. This CDR3 contains 15 residues. The CDR3 coding sequence is TGTGCCAGCAGCTCCTGGGGCGGGGGCGAAGAGACCCAGTACTTC. This gives the protein CASSSWGGGEETQYF.

The rearrangement joins TRBV28 to TRBJ1-1; 9 bases fit TRBD1. CDR3 length equals 14 residues. Germline-derived CDR1 and CDR2 are MDHEN and SYDVKM. With 6 bases clipped from V and 0 bases from J, the junction kept 2 bases outside the gene matches. CDR3 bases: TGTGCCAGCAGAACAGGGGGCGTGAACACTGAAGCTTTCTTT. It is translated as CASRTGGVNTEAFF.

This clonotype came up a few times. The chain uses TRBV14 and TRBJ2-7, with 8 positions matching TRBD2. The CDR3 runs 12 residues. V was clipped by 4 bases and J by 7 bases; unmatched bases: 3. Germline CDR1 SGHDN, CDR2 FVKESK. DNA for the CDR3: TGTGCCAGCAGCCCGCCGGGGGGGGAGCAGTACTTC. Amino acids: CASSPPGGEQYF.

In this sample, this clonotype turned up many times. The chain's CDR3 is CASSLTPARTEAFF. The CDR3 bases are TGTGCCAGCAGCTTAACCCCGGCCAGGACGGAAGCTTTCTTT. The V call is TRBV7-9, the J call TRBJ1-1; no firm D call. The CDR3 length is 14 residues. The germline gives CDR1 SEHNR, CDR2 FQNEAQ (reference sequence). The ends were cut back, 2 bases at V and 8 bases at J, with 15 bases in the middle.

This clonotype was detected a few times. A junction end diverges from the germline sequence, so it may reflect a read error. The V gene is TRBV7-2, the J gene TRBJ2-1; possibly TRBD1 for D (6 bases). The germline CDR1 and CDR2 sequences are SGHTA and FQGNSA. The CDR3 length is 13 residues. The CDR3 spells CASSSTGTTNGVF. The CDR3 region has the DNA TGTGCCAGCAGTTCTACCGGGACAACGAACGGGGTCTTC.

The chain links TRBV12-3 or TRBV12-4 to TRBJ2-3; 9 bases align to TRBD1. J gave up 3 bases and V 6 bases, and 7 bases lay outside the gene matches. The CDR3 is made up of 15 amino acids. CDR3 DNA sequence: TGTGCCAGCAGCACCGGGACAGGGTCTACAGATACGCAGTATTTT. It codes for CASSTGTGSTDTQYF.

The rearrangement joins TRBV20-1 to TRBJ2-7; the match to TRBD2 covers 8 bases. Germline-derived CDR1 and CDR2 are DFQATT and SNEGSKA (reference sequence). The CDR3 covers 15 residues. Unmatched junction bases numbered 7, after V lost 0 bases and J lost 3 bases. The CDR3 loop is CSAREAGTRDYEQYF. The CDR3 DNA sequence: TGCAGTGCTAGAGAAGCCGGGACTAGAGACTACGAGCAGTACTTC.

The table lists this clonotype with many counts. The chain combines TRBV18 with TRBJ1-4; 9 bases map to TRBD1. Germline CDR1 and CDR2: KGHSH and LQKENI. The CDR3 sequence is 15 residues long. J gave up 12 bases and V 3 bases, and 11 bases lay outside the gene matches. CDR3 in amino acids: CASSPGQGGSLELFF. The DNA of the CDR3 is TGTGCCAGCTCACCGGGACAGGGTGGTAGCTTGGAACTGTTTTTT.

This clonotype was seen more than once but under ten times. This chain uses TRBV28 with TRBJ1-4; D remains unclear. Trimming took off 2 bases at V and 8 bases at J, with 9 bases between the two ends. Germline CDR1 is MDHEN and CDR2 is SYDVKM. The CDR3 sequence is 13 residues long. The CDR3 sequence is CASSLVVSEKLFF. Here the CDR3 DNA reads TGTGCCAGCAGTTTAGTTGTCAGCGAAAAACTGTTTTTT. The entire variable domain, with the rest obtained from reference TRBV28 and TRBJ1-4, is as follows: DVKVTQSSRYLVKRTGEKVFLECVQDMDHENMFWYRQDPGLGLRLIYFSYDVKMKEKGDIPEGYSVSREKKERFSLILESASTNQTSMYLCASSLVVSEKLFFGSGTQLSVL.

There are many counts of this clonotype. The chain couples TRBV11-2 to TRBJ1-1; TRBD1 aligns across 7 bases. Trimming removed 1 base from V and 0 bases from J; junction bases left unmatched: 5. The CDR3 is 16 residues long. The germline CDR1 and CDR2 sequences are SGHAT and FQNNGV. CDR3 DNA: TGTGCCAGCAGCTTAGTGACAGGGCCCATGAACACTGAAGCTTTCTTT. It yields the protein CASSLVTGPMNTEAFF. The variable domain in full, with the rest retrieved from reference TRBV11-2 and TRBJ1-1, is EAGVAQSPRYKIIEKRQSVAFWCNPISGHATLYWYQQILGQGPKLLIQFQNNGVVDDSQLPKDRFSAERLKGVDSTLKIQPAKLEDSAVYLCASSLVTGPMNTEAFFGQGTRLTVV.

This clonotype was observed many times. The rearrangement links TRBV27 to TRBJ1-3; D unclear. Germline loops: CDR1 MNHEY, CDR2 SMNVEV (reference sequence). CDR3 size: 15 residues. V was trimmed by 2 bases and J by 0 bases, leaving 8 bases between them. CDR3 protein: CASSLGGNSGNTIYF. CDR3 DNA sequence: TGTGCCAGCAGTTTAGGCGGTAACTCTGGAAACACCATATATTTT.

A few counts support this clonotype. The chain carries TRBV27 and TRBJ2-7; D is perhaps TRBD1 (6 bases). Trimming shortened V by 8 bases and J by 5 bases, and 19 bases separated the two germline ends. The CDR3 is 14 residues long. In germline, CDR1 is MNHEY, CDR2 SMNVEV (reference sequence). The CDR3 loop is CASEKRGTGHEQYF. The CDR3 DNA follows: TGTGCCAGCGAAAAGAGGGGGACGGGCCACGAGCAGTACTTC.

This clonotype was counted a few times. The chain links TRBV6-1 to TRBJ1-5; D uncertain. Germline CDR1 MNHNS, CDR2 SASEGT. The CDR3 is made up of 16 amino acids. V shed 0 bases and J shed 4 bases, with 13 bases lying between them. DNA for the CDR3: TGTGCCAGCAGTGAAGCATTTATCGGAGGGAATCAGCCCCAGCATTTT. Residues: CASSEAFIGGNQPQHF.

As to this clonotype: Because the CDR3 is missing its conserved closing phenylalanine or tryptophan, this is likely a read error. The rearrangement links TRBV3-1 to TRBJ2-3; D uncertain. The germline CDR1 and CDR2 sequences are LGHDT and YNNKEL (reference sequence). The CDR3 consists of 14 residues. The V end lost 4 bases, the J end lost 2 bases, and 10 bases lay between the germline ends. CDR3 nucleotides: TGTGCCAGCAGCCCAACCCTAGACACAGATACGCAGTATTAT. As protein: CASSPTLDTDTQYY.

The table lists this clonotype with many counts. The chain uses TRBV7-7 and TRBJ2-3; no clear D. This CDR3 region has 14 residues. CDR1 is SSHAT, CDR2 FNYEAQ, per germline (reference sequence). V lost 1 base and J lost 1, with 6 bases in between. The CDR3: CASSLGAGTDTQYF. The CDR3, as DNA: TGTGCCAGCAGCTTAGGGGCAGGCACAGATACGCAGTATTTT. The full variable domain, its missing parts supplied by reference TRBV7-7 and TRBJ2-3, is GAGVSQSPRYKVTKRGQDVTLRCDPISSHATLYWYQQALGQGPEFLTYFNYEAQPDKSGLPSDRFSAERPEGSISTLTIQRTEQRDSAMYRCASSLGAGTDTQYFGPGTRLTVL.